Listed below are T cell receptor beta chains from one sample, sequenced in a study of blood T cell repertoires in COVID-19. Libraries were prepared by immunoSEQ multiplex PCR; TCRdb keeps only in-frame clonotypes and omits some of them. The repertoire has about 81,000 clones, around 80% of them found once; the top ten carry around 14%. Input material: peripheral blood. Every receptor here comes from a human donor in a cohort sampled during active COVID-19. CDR3s include the opening cysteine and the closing phenylalanine or tryptophan. The order of the fields is clone size, D gene, J gene, V gene, CDR3 DNA, CDR3 protein. The D gene is left open where the match is weak. Rows give clone size only sometimes, using once, few, many, or a class for an expanded clone.

clone size: few
D gene: -
J gene: TRBJ1-3
V gene: TRBV11-2
CDR3 DNA: TGTGCCAGCAGCTTAGGGGGACACAGCTCTGGAAACACCATATATTTT
CDR3 protein: CASSLGGHSSGNTIYF

clone size: -
D gene: -
J gene: TRBJ2-1
V gene: TRBV10-2
CDR3 DNA: TGCGCCAGCAGTAACAGGGTAGGCGAGCAGTTCTTC
CDR3 protein: CASSNRVGEQFF

clone size: -
D gene: -
J gene: TRBJ2-2
V gene: TRBV3-1/TRBV3-2
CDR3 DNA: TGTGCCAGCAGCCTAAGGGGTCCTACATCCACCGGGGAGCTGTTTTTT
CDR3 protein: CASSLRGPTSTGELFF

clone size: -
D gene: -
J gene: TRBJ2-3
V gene: TRBV6-5
CDR3 DNA: TGTGCCAGCAGTTACAGGTGGGACAACACAGATACGCAGTATTTT
CDR3 protein: CASSYRWDNTDTQYF

clone size: few
D gene: -
J gene: TRBJ2-3
V gene: TRBV3-1/TRBV3-2
CDR3 DNA: TGTGCCAGCAGCCGTTGGACAGCCACAGATACGCAGTATTTT
CDR3 protein: CASSRWTATDTQYF

clone size: few
D gene: -
J gene: TRBJ2-2
V gene: TRBV19
CDR3 DNA: TGTGCCAGTAGTACGTACAGGGCTGACGGGGAGCTGTTTTTT
CDR3 protein: CASSTYRADGELFF

clone size: -
D gene: -
J gene: TRBJ1-3
V gene: TRBV29-1
CDR3 DNA: TGCAGCGTTGAAACCCTATTGTCAGCGTCTGGAAACACCATATATTTT
CDR3 protein: CSVETLLSASGNTIYF

clone size: -
D gene: TRBD1
J gene: TRBJ1-3
V gene: TRBV12-5
CDR3 DNA: TGTGCTAGTGGTTTGGGACAGGGCTCTGGAAACACCATATATTTT
CDR3 protein: CASGLGQGSGNTIYF

clone size: -
D gene: TRBD2
J gene: TRBJ2-3
V gene: TRBV7-3
CDR3 DNA: TGTGCCAGCAGCTTATCGGGACTAGCGGGGGACCTAAGAGATACGCAGTATTTT
CDR3 protein: CASSLSGLAGDLRDTQYF

clone size: -
D gene: -
J gene: TRBJ2-5
V gene: TRBV11-1
CDR3 DNA: TGTGCCAGCAGCACCGACAGCACAGAGACCCAGTACTTC
CDR3 protein: CASSTDSTETQYF

clone size: -
D gene: -
J gene: TRBJ1-4
V gene: TRBV11-2
CDR3 DNA: TGTGCTTGGGAACAGGGCGATGAAAAACTGTTTTTT
CDR3 protein: CAWEQGDEKLFF

clone size: -
D gene: -
J gene: TRBJ1-3
V gene: TRBV2
CDR3 DNA: TGTGCCAGCGGGGGGGGGCACTCTGGAAACACCATATATTTT
CDR3 protein: CASGGGHSGNTIYF

clone size: -
D gene: TRBD2
J gene: TRBJ2-7
V gene: TRBV7-8
CDR3 DNA: TGTGCCAGCAGCGGGGGGTACGCGGGACTAGCCCCCTACGAGCAGTACTTC
CDR3 protein: CASSGGYAGLAPYEQYF

clone size: -
D gene: TRBD2
J gene: TRBJ2-1
V gene: TRBV4-1
CDR3 DNA: TGCGCCAGCAGCCAAGATAATTTCATCGGGGGGGCCACATACAATGAGCAGTTCTTC
CDR3 protein: CASSQDNFIGGATYNEQFF

clone size: -
D gene: -
J gene: TRBJ2-2
V gene: TRBV6-5
CDR3 DNA: TGTGCCAGCAGTTACGGCCAGGGTCGCACCGGGGAGCTGTTTTTT
CDR3 protein: CASSYGQGRTGELFF

clone size: -
D gene: TRBD2
J gene: TRBJ2-1
V gene: TRBV3-1/TRBV3-2
CDR3 DNA: TGTGCCAGCAGCCCACTAGCGGGGGGCTTCAATGAGCAGTTCTTC
CDR3 protein: CASSPLAGGFNEQFF

clone size: once
D gene: -
J gene: TRBJ1-3
V gene: TRBV9
CDR3 DNA: TGTGCCAGCAGCGTAAAGGGAGCGTCTGGAAACACCATATATTTT
CDR3 protein: CASSVKGASGNTIYF

clone size: -
D gene: -
J gene: TRBJ1-3
V gene: TRBV9
CDR3 DNA: TGTGCCAGCAGCGTAGAGAGACATTCTAACACCATATATTTT
CDR3 protein: CASSVERHSNTIYF

clone size: -
D gene: -
J gene: TRBJ2-7
V gene: TRBV19
CDR3 DNA: TGTGCCAGTAGTATTGGAGGCCGACACTACGAGCAGTACTTC
CDR3 protein: CASSIGGRHYEQYF

clone size: -
D gene: -
J gene: TRBJ2-1
V gene: TRBV7-9
CDR3 DNA: TGTGCCAGCAGGTTGAAGGGCGGGGGCCAATCCTACAATGAGCAGTTCTTC
CDR3 protein: CASRLKGGGQSYNEQFF

clone size: once
D gene: TRBD2
J gene: TRBJ2-2
V gene: TRBV28
CDR3 DNA: TGTGCCAGCGGCTTACGACTAGCGGGGAACACCGGGGAGCTGTTTTTT
CDR3 protein: CASGLRLAGNTGELFF

clone size: -
D gene: -
J gene: TRBJ2-5
V gene: TRBV9
CDR3 DNA: TGTGCCAGCAGCGTAGCTGTGAGAGCCGGAGAGACCCAGTACTTC
CDR3 protein: CASSVAVRAGETQYF

clone size: -
D gene: TRBD1
J gene: TRBJ2-7
V gene: TRBV2
CDR3 DNA: TGTGCCAGCAGTCCTACCTGGGGACAGGTAGGCTACGAGCAGTACTTC
CDR3 protein: CASSPTWGQVGYEQYF

clone size: -
D gene: -
J gene: TRBJ1-1
V gene: TRBV7-3
CDR3 DNA: TGTGCCAGCAGCTCCGGGAGAACTGAAGCTTTCTTT
CDR3 protein: CASSSGRTEAFF

clone size: -
D gene: -
J gene: TRBJ1-3
V gene: TRBV9
CDR3 DNA: TGTGCCAGCAGCGTAGGTTCCCTCTCTGGAAACACCATATATTTT
CDR3 protein: CASSVGSLSGNTIYF

clone size: -
D gene: TRBD1
J gene: TRBJ2-7
V gene: TRBV29-1
CDR3 DNA: TGCAGCGCCTCGACAGGGAATGGTTACGAGCAGTACTTC
CDR3 protein: CSASTGNGYEQYF

clone size: -
D gene: -
J gene: TRBJ2-5
V gene: TRBV5-1
CDR3 DNA: TGCGCCAGCAGCTTCCGCCCGGGGGAGACCCAGTACTTC
CDR3 protein: CASSFRPGETQYF

clone size: few
D gene: -
J gene: TRBJ2-2
V gene: TRBV7-3
CDR3 DNA: TGTGCCAGCAGCTTAGGACAGAACACCGGGGAGCTGTTTTTT
CDR3 protein: CASSLGQNTGELFF

clone size: few
D gene: TRBD1
J gene: TRBJ1-6
V gene: TRBV5-4
CDR3 DNA: TGTGCCAGCAGCCGACAGGGCAGGGCACCCCTCCACTTT
CDR3 protein: CASSRQGRAPLHF

clone size: -
D gene: -
J gene: TRBJ2-7
V gene: TRBV27
CDR3 DNA: TGTGCCAGCAGTTTATGGGGGGATGTATCCTACGAGCAGTACTTC
CDR3 protein: CASSLWGDVSYEQYF

clone size: once
D gene: TRBD2
J gene: TRBJ2-1
V gene: TRBV19
CDR3 DNA: TGTGCCAGCAAATTTAGCGGGCGCGACAATGAGCAGTTCTTC
CDR3 protein: CASKFSGRDNEQFF

clone size: -
D gene: TRBD2
J gene: TRBJ2-7
V gene: TRBV27
CDR3 DNA: TGTGCCAGCAGTTTGAAGCGGGGAGACTACGAGCAGTACTTC
CDR3 protein: CASSLKRGDYEQYF

clone size: -
D gene: TRBD2
J gene: TRBJ2-7
V gene: TRBV3-1/TRBV3-2
CDR3 DNA: TGTGCCAGCAGCCAAGGGACTAGCGGGGGGCTGTCCTACGAGCAGTACTTC
CDR3 protein: CASSQGTSGGLSYEQYF

clone size: once
D gene: -
J gene: TRBJ1-1
V gene: TRBV7-9
CDR3 DNA: TGTGCCAGCAGCTTAGTCGACGGGGGAGTCACTGAAGCTTTCTTT
CDR3 protein: CASSLVDGGVTEAFF

clone size: once
D gene: -
J gene: TRBJ1-1
V gene: TRBV5-1
CDR3 DNA: TGCGCCAGCTCGGTAGGGGCTGAAGCTTTCTTT
CDR3 protein: CASSVGAEAFF

clone size: many
D gene: TRBD2
J gene: TRBJ2-7
V gene: TRBV5-6
CDR3 DNA: TGTGCCAGCAGCGGGGGTGGGCTAGCGGGGACTTTCTCCTACGAGCAGTACTTC
CDR3 protein: CASSGGGLAGTFSYEQYF

clone size: -
D gene: -
J gene: TRBJ1-2
V gene: TRBV3-1/TRBV3-2
CDR3 DNA: TGTGCCAGCACCAAACACCTTAACTATGGCTACACCTTC
CDR3 protein: CASTKHLNYGYTF

clone size: -
D gene: -
J gene: TRBJ1-1
V gene: TRBV11-2
CDR3 DNA: TGTGCCAGCAGAAAAGGGGTGGGCAGCCTGATCACTGAAGCTTTCTTT
CDR3 protein: CASRKGVGSLITEAFF

clone size: -
D gene: -
J gene: TRBJ2-7
V gene: TRBV5-4
CDR3 DNA: TGTGCCAGCAGCTTAAACGACAGATACGAGCAGTACTTC
CDR3 protein: CASSLNDRYEQYF

clone size: -
D gene: -
J gene: TRBJ2-7
V gene: TRBV6-6
CDR3 DNA: TGTGCCAGCAGTTACTCCCGTTTTTACGAGCAGTACTTC
CDR3 protein: CASSYSRFYEQYF

clone size: -
D gene: -
J gene: TRBJ1-1
V gene: TRBV6-5
CDR3 DNA: TGTGCCAGCAGTTATCCAGGGGCGGTTGAAGCTTTCTTT
CDR3 protein: CASSYPGAVEAFF

clone size: -
D gene: -
J gene: TRBJ2-7
V gene: TRBV2
CDR3 DNA: TGTGCCAGCAGTGATGGGGGGGGGCTCTCCGCGACCTACGAGCAGTACTTC
CDR3 protein: CASSDGGGLSATYEQYF

clone size: -
D gene: -
J gene: TRBJ2-4
V gene: TRBV11-1
CDR3 DNA: TGTGCCAGCAGCCCACGGGACATACGAGCCAAAAACATTCAGTACTTC
CDR3 protein: CASSPRDIRAKNIQYF

clone size: -
D gene: TRBD2
J gene: TRBJ2-5
V gene: TRBV5-1
CDR3 DNA: TGCGCCAGCAGCTTGGCCGCGGGGAGGGTAGAGACCCAGTACTTC
CDR3 protein: CASSLAAGRVETQYF

clone size: -
D gene: -
J gene: TRBJ2-2
V gene: TRBV9
CDR3 DNA: TGTGCCAGCAGCGTAGATGGGGAGACGGCCGGGGAGCTGTTTTTT
CDR3 protein: CASSVDGETAGELFF

clone size: -
D gene: TRBD1
J gene: TRBJ2-7
V gene: TRBV7-6
CDR3 DNA: TGTGCCAGCAGCCAAAGGACAGGGGCCTACGAGCAGTACTTC
CDR3 protein: CASSQRTGAYEQYF

clone size: -
D gene: TRBD1
J gene: TRBJ1-1
V gene: TRBV11-2
CDR3 DNA: TGTGCCAGCAGCTTAGAAACGACAGGGACCAACACTGAAGCTTTCTTT
CDR3 protein: CASSLETTGTNTEAFF

clone size: -
D gene: -
J gene: TRBJ1-5
V gene: TRBV7-2
CDR3 DNA: TGTGCCAGCAGCTTAGCGGACACAAATCAGCCCCAGCATTTT
CDR3 protein: CASSLADTNQPQHF

clone size: -
D gene: TRBD2
J gene: TRBJ2-7
V gene: TRBV4-1
CDR3 DNA: TGCGCCAGCAGCCGAGCGGGGGGCGCCTACGAGCAGTACTTC
CDR3 protein: CASSRAGGAYEQYF

clone size: -
D gene: -
J gene: TRBJ1-1
V gene: TRBV20-1
CDR3 DNA: TGCAGTGCTAGTCGAGCGGAGAACACTGAAGCTTTCTTT
CDR3 protein: CSASRAENTEAFF

clone size: once
D gene: -
J gene: TRBJ2-7
V gene: TRBV5-1
CDR3 DNA: TGCGCCAGCAGCTTGAGTGGACAGACGCCCTACGAGCAGTACTTC
CDR3 protein: CASSLSGQTPYEQYF

clone size: once
D gene: -
J gene: TRBJ1-1
V gene: TRBV5-8
CDR3 DNA: TGTGCCAGCACCCCGGGCGGGGCATACCCTGAAGCTTTCTTT
CDR3 protein: CASTPGGAYPEAFF

clone size: once
D gene: -
J gene: TRBJ2-1
V gene: TRBV6-2/TRBV6-3
CDR3 DNA: TGTGCCAGCAGTTATATCGGGACCTACAATGAGCAGTTCTTC
CDR3 protein: CASSYIGTYNEQFF

clone size: -
D gene: -
J gene: TRBJ1-2
V gene: TRBV27
CDR3 DNA: TGTGCCAGCATCCCCTCAGCGGGAACTAACTATGGCTACACCTTC
CDR3 protein: CASIPSAGTNYGYTF

clone size: -
D gene: -
J gene: TRBJ2-2
V gene: TRBV4-1
CDR3 DNA: TGCGCCAGCAGCCAAGATAGATCGACCGGGGAGCTGTTTTTT
CDR3 protein: CASSQDRSTGELFF